One TCR beta chain is described in this entry. Its cognate antigen is unknown. A universal primer site and UMIs were added as TCR cDNA was made by 5'RACE template switching. TCRdb redid the calling of the 5' RACE reads with MiXCR, one entry per CDR3 protein. Here the sample spans a few hundred thousand distinct CDR3 sequences, less than 20% being singletons. The sample is drawn from a study of T cells after yellow fever vaccination. Study-wide points: Clonotypes found in both CD4 and CD8 compartments made up a small share. Detected again after the booster were most primary-vaccination clones, at 96% CD4 and nearly 90% CD8. Sorted repertoires could include abundant contaminating clonotypes from bulk cells.

Trimming took off 4 bases at V and 2 bases at J, with 11 bases between the two ends. Germline values: CDR1 SGHVS, CDR2 FQNEAQ. The CDR3 covers 14 residues. This chain connects TRBV7-8 to TRBJ2-5; the D is unclear. Sequencing used PBMCs, obtained 5 days after the first yellow fever vaccination. This TCR was sampled from a man younger than 35 who received the YFV17D yellow fever vaccine. The DNA of the CDR3 is TGTGCCAGCAGCTACGCGGAAACTCAAGAGACCCAGTACTTC. Protein product: CASSYAETQETQYF.